This is a list of T cell receptor beta chains from one sample in a study of blood T cell repertoires in COVID-19. TCRdb keeps only in-frame clones here, not all; method: immunoSEQ multiplex PCR. This sample carries 15,000 to 20,000 clones, 70% to 90% of them seen once, and the ten largest clones take roughly 50%. The sequenced sample was peripheral blood. The receptors stem from a human donor in a cohort sampled during active COVID-19. Both conserved end residues are part of each CDR3. The D gene is left open where the match is weak. Only some rows state a clone size, as once, few, many or a class for expanded clones.

size	V	D	J	CDR3	DNA
-	TRBV5-1	-	TRBJ2-3	CASSLQGGDTQYF	TGCGCCAGCAGCTTACAGGGAGGGGATACGCAGTATTTT
-	TRBV3-1/TRBV3-2	-	TRBJ1-1	CASTSAGNTEAFF	TGTGCCAGCACCAGTGCGGGGAACACTGAAGCTTTCTTT
-	TRBV7-2	-	TRBJ1-1	CASSLAAGSNTEAFF	TGTGCCAGCAGCTTAGCGGCGGGGTCGAACACTGAAGCTTTCTTT
-	TRBV6-6	-	TRBJ2-2	CASSQSASYGTGELFF	TGTGCCAGCAGTCAATCCGCTAGCTACGGAACCGGGGAGCTGTTTTTT
-	TRBV6-6	-	TRBJ2-7	CASSQDRGAYEQYF	TGTGCCAGCAGTCAAGACCGGGGTGCCTACGAGCAGTACTTC
-	TRBV27	TRBD2	TRBJ2-1	CASSLVAGSYNEQFF	TGTGCCAGCAGTTTGGTAGCGGGGTCCTACAATGAGCAGTTCTTC
-	TRBV25-1	TRBD2	TRBJ2-7	CASRGRLSSGAYEQYF	TGTGCCAGCAGGGGGAGGTTGTCTAGCGGAGCCTACGAGCAGTACTTC
-	TRBV7-9	TRBD2	TRBJ2-3	CASAISGASDTQYF	TGTGCCAGCGCAATAAGCGGGGCTTCAGATACGCAGTATTTT
-	TRBV7-9	-	TRBJ1-1	CASSLGRGGTEAFF	TGTGCCAGCAGCTTAGGCAGGGGCGGCACTGAAGCTTTCTTT
once	TRBV7-2	-	TRBJ2-5	CASSRGARVETQYF	TGTGCCAGCAGCCGGGGGGCCCGCGTCGAGACCCAGTACTTC
-	TRBV7-9	TRBD1	TRBJ1-1	CASSSEGGQVGTEAFF	TGTGCCAGCAGCTCAGAGGGGGGACAGGTGGGCACTGAAGCTTTCTTT
-	TRBV9	-	TRBJ2-7	CASSLGGASYEQYF	TGTGCCAGCAGCCTGGGGGGGGCCTCCTACGAGCAGTACTTC
-	TRBV6-5	-	TRBJ2-7	CASSFRTDRSGEQYF	TGTGCCAGCAGTTTTCGGACAGACCGGTCCGGCGAGCAGTACTTC
-	TRBV7-3	TRBD2	TRBJ2-1	CASSSPHGAGGNNEQFF	TGTGCCAGCAGCTCCCCCCATGGGGCGGGGGGCAACAATGAGCAGTTCTTC
few	TRBV13	TRBD1	TRBJ2-3	CASSPTDGTGGTDTQYF	TGTGCCAGCAGCCCAACAGACGGGACAGGGGGCACAGATACGCAGTATTTT
-	TRBV27	TRBD1	TRBJ2-7	CASSSSTGGDEQYF	TGTGCCAGCAGTTCGAGTACAGGGGGCGACGAGCAGTACTTC
-	TRBV10-3	-	TRBJ1-1	CAIRNMNTEAFF	TGTGCCATCAGGAACATGAACACTGAAGCTTTCTTT
-	TRBV11-1	-	TRBJ1-6	CASRQGLSSSPLHF	TGTGCCAGCAGGCAGGGATTATCGTCGTCACCCCTCCACTTT
-	TRBV7-2	-	TRBJ1-2	CASSFDRSSYGYTF	TGTGCCAGCAGCTTCGACAGGAGCAGCTATGGCTACACCTTC
-	TRBV7-9	TRBD1	TRBJ2-1	CASSLGQGAVEQFF	TGTGCCAGCAGCTTAGGGCAGGGGGCGGTTGAGCAGTTCTTC
-	TRBV19	TRBD1	TRBJ2-7	CASSRGTGRGEQYF	TGTGCCAGTAGTAGAGGGACAGGCAGGGGCGAGCAGTACTTC
-	TRBV18	TRBD1	TRBJ2-3	CASSPQTGPTDTQYF	TGTGCCAGCTCACCCCAGACAGGGCCCACAGATACGCAGTATTTT
-	TRBV6-2/TRBV6-3	-	TRBJ2-1	CASSDTGGGSYNEQFF	TGTGCCAGCAGTGATACAGGGGGGGGCTCCTACAATGAGCAGTTCTTC
-	TRBV7-2	TRBD2	TRBJ2-2	CASSPGLAGLTGELFF	TGTGCCAGCAGCCCGGGACTAGCGGGTCTCACCGGGGAGCTGTTTTTT
once	TRBV3-1/TRBV3-2	-	TRBJ1-1	CASSPHLPTANTEAFF	TGTGCCAGCAGCCCCCACCTTCCGACAGCGAACACTGAAGCTTTCTTT
few	TRBV6-5	-	TRBJ1-5	CATSPGSGNQPQHF	TGTGCCACATCACCGGGGAGTGGGAATCAGCCCCAGCATTTT
-	TRBV12-3/TRBV12-4	-	TRBJ2-5	CASSRGAETQYF	TGTGCCAGCAGCCGCGGGGCAGAGACCCAGTACTTC
few	TRBV5-1	TRBD2	TRBJ2-2	CASSLESAGDTGELFF	TGCGCCAGCAGCTTGGAGTCAGCGGGGGACACCGGGGAGCTGTTTTTT
-	TRBV5-8	-	TRBJ2-1	CASSLSQGAFNEQFF	TGTGCCAGCAGCTTGTCACAGGGAGCCTTCAATGAGCAGTTCTTC
-	TRBV7-9	-	TRBJ2-7	CASSLGLSPLYEQYF	TGTGCCAGCAGCTTGGGGCTATCACCTCTCTACGAGCAGTACTTC
-	TRBV12-3/TRBV12-4	-	TRBJ2-5	CASAGVTQYF	TGTGCCAGCGCGGGCGTGACCCAGTACTTC
-	TRBV9	-	TRBJ2-7	CASSPTGTRSYEQYF	TGTGCCAGCAGCCCTACCGGGACACGCTCCTACGAGCAGTACTTC
once	TRBV7-2	TRBD1	TRBJ2-7	CASSRDRGPPQQYF	TGTGCCAGCAGCCGTGACAGGGGGCCCCCACAGCAGTACTTC
-	TRBV19	-	TRBJ1-4	CASRTPTGTGDEKLFF	TGTGCCAGCCGAACACCCACCGGGACGGGGGATGAAAAACTGTTTTTT
-	TRBV6-5	-	TRBJ1-5	CASSATKGLNQPQHF	TGTGCCAGCAGCGCTACGAAGGGACTTAATCAGCCCCAGCATTTT
few	TRBV9	TRBD1	TRBJ1-2	CASSEWDRDGYTF	TGTGCCAGCAGCGAATGGGACAGGGATGGCTACACCTTC
-	TRBV6-6	-	TRBJ2-7	CASSPFERAAYEQYF	TGTGCCAGCAGCCCCTTTGAGAGGGCAGCCTACGAGCAGTACTTC
few	TRBV7-2	-	TRBJ2-1	CASSSSVVASSYNEQFF	TGTGCCAGCAGCTCCTCCGTAGTGGCTAGCTCCTACAATGAGCAGTTCTTC
few	TRBV27	TRBD1	TRBJ1-2	CASSPLAGGGYGYTF	TGTGCCAGCAGCCCCCTGGCAGGGGGCGGCTATGGCTACACCTTC
-	TRBV6-6	TRBD1	TRBJ2-7	CATRTGFEQYF	TGTGCCACCAGGACAGGGTTCGAGCAGTACTTC
-	TRBV6-5	-	TRBJ1-2	CASSSTGSYGYTF	TGTGCCAGCAGCTCAACAGGGTCCTATGGCTACACCTTC
-	TRBV6-2/TRBV6-3	TRBD1	TRBJ1-2	CASSLDRGNYGYTF	TGTGCCAGCAGTCTTGACAGGGGGAACTATGGCTACACCTTC
-	TRBV5-8	TRBD1	TRBJ1-2	CASSLILGDSKGYGYTF	TGTGCCAGCAGCTTGATTTTAGGGGACAGCAAAGGCTATGGCTACACCTTC
-	TRBV7-3	-	TRBJ1-1	CASSLTGGYTEAFF	TGTGCCAGCAGCTTAACAGGAGGCTACACTGAAGCTTTCTTT
-	TRBV12-5	TRBD2	TRBJ2-5	CASGLGRLAGGETQYF	TGTGCTAGTGGTTTGGGCCGACTAGCGGGGGGAGAGACCCAGTACTTC
-	TRBV27	-	TRBJ1-5	CASSTRLGSNQPQHF	TGTGCCAGCAGCACTAGACTCGGTAGCAATCAGCCCCAGCATTTT
-	TRBV6-5	-	TRBJ2-5	CASRGGQTQETQYF	TGTGCCAGCAGGGGGGGACAGACCCAAGAGACCCAGTACTTC
-	TRBV5-1	TRBD1	TRBJ2-2	CASSPGGADTGELFF	TGCGCCAGCAGCCCAGGGGGCGCGGACACCGGGGAGCTGTTTTTT
-	TRBV6-4	TRBD1	TRBJ2-1	CASSEAGGSYNEQFF	TGTGCCAGCAGTGAAGCAGGGGGCTCCTACAATGAGCAGTTCTTC
-	TRBV10-3	TRBD1	TRBJ2-2	CAIRGQGASTGELFF	TGTGCCATCAGGGGACAGGGGGCGTCTACCGGGGAGCTGTTTTTT
-	TRBV6-5	TRBD1	TRBJ1-4	CASSYRKTGDEKLFF	TGTGCCAGCAGTTACCGAAAGACAGGGGATGAAAAACTGTTTTTT
-	TRBV12-5	-	TRBJ2-5	CASGLGREEATQYF	TGTGCTAGTGGTTTGGGCAGGGAGGAGGCGACCCAGTACTTC